The 22 T cell receptor beta chains in this list originate from one sample, sequenced in a study of T cell responses to AZD1222 COVID-19 vaccine. TCRdb's copy holds only in-frame clones and misses some; the assay was immunoSEQ multiplex PCR. The sample lists more than 100,000 clones, 85% to 95% seen once, with roughly 5.6% in the top ten. Here the sequenced sample was peripheral blood, taken on day 0 of AZD1222 vaccination. Receptor source: an adult in good health.

The chain links TRBV5-1 to TRBJ2-2; D may correspond to TRBD1 or TRBD2 (5 bases each). V was trimmed by 0 bases and J by 6 bases, leaving 21 bases between them. The CDR3 sequence is 18 residues long. CDR1 SGHRS and CDR2 YFSETQ come from the germline V gene. This CDR3 reads CASSLDRDQRFEPGELFF. The CDR3, as DNA: TGCGCCAGCAGCTTGGATCGGGACCAAAGATTTGAACCCGGGGAGCTGTTTTTT.

CDR3 nucleotide sequence: TGTGCCACCAGCAAGGGACAGTCCAAGGGTGAAAAACTGTTTTTT. It encodes CATSKGQSKGEKLFF. V and J are TRBV15 and TRBJ1-4; the match to TRBD1 covers 7 bases. The V segment lost 4 bases and the J segment 7 bases; nucleotides outside the gene matches: 9. Per germline, CDR1 LNHNV and CDR2 YYDKDF (reference sequence). The CDR3 has 15 amino acids.

This chain uses TRBV4-1 with TRBJ2-6, with no clear D. This CDR3 comprises 18 residues. The V and J ends lost 2 bases and 2 bases respectively, with 16 bases between them. Germline V CDR1 and CDR2: MGHRA, YSYEKL. CDR3 sequence: CASSQMTTLGTGANVLTF. The CDR3, as DNA: TGCGCCAGCAGCCAAATGACGACTCTGGGGACTGGGGCCAACGTCCTGACTTTC.

The chain combines TRBV3-1 (or the pseudogene TRBV3-2) with TRBJ1-1; no firm D call. V was cut by 2 bases and J by 1 base, with 5 bases left in between. CDR1 and CDR2 from the germline V gene are LGHDT and YNNKEL (reference sequence). This CDR3 has 13 residues. The CDR3 here is CASSQTANTEAFF. In DNA, the CDR3 is TGTGCCAGCAGCCAAACAGCGAACACTGAAGCTTTCTTT.

The chain has TRBV2 and TRBJ2-3; 11 positions agree with TRBD2. V was clipped by 3 bases and J by 5 bases; unmatched bases: 7. Germline lookup yields CDR1 SNHLY and CDR2 FYNNEI. This CDR3 region has 16 residues. CDR3 loop: CASSESSGRARDTQYF. DNA of the CDR3: TGTGCCAGCAGTGAGAGTAGCGGGAGGGCCCGAGATACGCAGTATTTT. The full variable domain, in which reference TRBV2 and TRBJ2-3 provide the parts outside the CDR3, is EPEVTQTPSHQVTQMGQEVILRCVPISNHLYFYWYRQILGQKVEFLVSFYNNEISEKSEIFDDQFSVERPDGSNFTLKIRSTKLEDSAMYFCASSESSGRARDTQYFGPGTRLTVL.

The chain uses TRBV9 and TRBJ1-3, with a weak D call TRBD1 (6 bases). CDR1 and CDR2 (germline): SGDLS, YYNGEE. V was shortened by 3 bases and J by 4 bases, with 11 bases between the two germline ends. CDR3 size: 14 residues. DNA of the CDR3: TGTGCCAGCAGCGCAAGGAGGGGGGGAAACACCATATATTTT. Amino acid sequence: CASSARRGGNTIYF.

The CDR3 is CASSPGLAGIDEQFF. CDR3 coding DNA: TGTGCCAGCAGTCCGGGACTAGCGGGAATCGATGAGCAGTTCTTC. The V call is TRBV28, the J call TRBJ2-1; 13 nucleotides match TRBD2. Germline V lookup: CDR1 MDHEN, CDR2 SYDVKM. CDR3 length: 15 residues. V lost 5 bases and J lost 8; bases outside the gene matches: 6.

The V gene is TRBV5-1, the J gene TRBJ2-5; 11 bases map to TRBD1. V lost 0 bases to trimming and J lost 4 bases; unmatched junction nucleotides: 2. Germline-derived CDR1 and CDR2 are SGHRS and YFSETQ. CDR3 size: 15 residues. CDR3 protein: CASSLGTGGGETQYF. CDR3 DNA: TGCGCCAGCAGCTTGGGGACAGGGGGCGGAGAGACCCAGTACTTC.

This chain connects TRBV28 to TRBJ1-5, with 9 bases lining up with TRBD1. The J segment lost 0 bases and the V segment lost 6 bases, leaving 15 bases of the junction unmatched. The CDR3 is 19 amino acids. Germline CDR1 reads MDHEN; CDR2 reads SYDVKM. CDR3 in DNA: TGTGCCAGCAGCCCGGGACAGGGAGGGGGAGGCTATAGCAATCAGCCCCAGCATTTT. Its protein product is CASSPGQGGGGYSNQPQHF.

J is TRBJ2-7 and V is TRBV30; possibly TRBD1 or TRBD2 for D (6 bases each). V lost 0 bases and J 1 base, leaving 10 bases between the germline ends. Germline V gene lookup returns CDR1 GTSNPN and CDR2 SVGIG (reference sequence). The CDR3 totals 14 residues. The CDR3 nucleotides are TGTGCCTGGAGTGTATCGGGGGCGTCCTACGAGCAGTACTTC. It is translated as CAWSVSGASYEQYF. Together with reference TRBV30 and TRBJ2-7, the CDR3 gives the full variable domain: SQTIHQWPATLVQPVGSPLSLECTVEGTSNPNLYWYRQAAGRGLQLLFYSVGIGQISSEVPQNLSASRPQDRQFILSSKKLLLSDSGFYLCAWSVSGASYEQYFGPGTRLTVT.

The rearrangement joins TRBV10-3 to TRBJ1-2; D unclear. The length of the CDR3 is 14 residues. V shed 0 bases and J shed 4 bases, with 9 bases lying between them. CDR1 and CDR2 (germline): ENHRY, SYGVKD. CDR3 DNA sequence: TGTGCCATCAGTGAGTCTAAGGGTGGCTATGGCTACACCTTC. Protein product: CAISESKGGYGYTF.

This rearrangement joins TRBV2 to TRBJ1-1, with D possibly matching TRBD1 (6 bases). The CDR3 extends over 16 amino acids. V was clipped by 6 bases and J by 1 base, with 18 bases between them. Germline-derived CDR1 and CDR2 are SNHLY and FYNNEI. CDR3: CASSSRRDTKNTEAFF. The CDR3 nucleotides are TGTGCCAGCAGCTCTCGCCGGGACACAAAGAACACTGAAGCTTTCTTT.

V usage is TRBV2 and J usage is TRBJ2-1; the match to TRBD2 covers 10 bases. The CDR3 spans 15 residues. Germline-derived CDR1 and CDR2 are SNHLY and FYNNEI. The V and J ends lost 6 bases and 0 bases, in that order; junction bases with no gene match: 2. CDR3 DNA sequence: TGTGCCAGCAGGCCTAGCGGGGGCTCCTACAATGAGCAGTTCTTC. Residues: CASRPSGGSYNEQFF.

The chain joins TRBV7-2 to TRBJ2-5; D is possibly TRBD1 (6 bases). Germline-derived CDR1 and CDR2 are SGHTA and FQGNSA. The CDR3 has 14 residues. Trimming shortened V by 4 bases and J by 5 bases, and 14 bases separated the two germline ends. CDR3 residues: CASSSTGNGETQYF. The CDR3 DNA reads TGTGCCAGCAGCTCTACAGGGAATGGCGAGACCCAGTACTTC.

This clone came up once. In nucleotides, the CDR3 is TGTGCCAGCAGTGAAGCGGGGTCCTCGGGATATGGCTACACCTTC. Encoded protein: CASSEAGSSGYGYTF. J is TRBJ1-2 and V is TRBV6-1, with D hard to call. Germline V lookup: CDR1 MNHNS, CDR2 SASEGT. The CDR3 has 15 amino acids. V was pared by 0 bases and J by 5 bases, with 13 bases between.

The chain joins TRBV13 to TRBJ1-3; D ambiguous. V was cut by 5 bases and J by 0 bases, with 8 bases left in between. Germline V gene sequence: CDR1 PRHDT, CDR2 FYEKMQ (reference sequence). CDR3 size: 14 residues. The CDR3 DNA sequence: TGTGCCAGCAGCCGGACTAACTCTGGAAACACCATATATTTT. This sequence encodes CASSRTNSGNTIYF. Full variable domain (outside the CDR3, taken from reference TRBV13 and TRBJ1-3): AAGVIQSPRHLIKEKRETATLKCYPIPRHDTVYWYQQGPGQDPQFLISFYEKMQSDKGSIPDRFSAQQFSDYHSELNMSSLELGDSALYFCASSRTNSGNTIYFGEGSWLTVV.

The chain has TRBV7-8 and TRBJ1-6; 9 bases fit TRBD1. V trimming: 5 bases; J trimming: 9 bases; junction bases outside the gene matches: 8. CDR1 SGHVS and CDR2 FQNEAQ come from the germline V gene. The CDR3 consists of 15 residues. In DNA, the CDR3 is TGTGCCAGCAGCACAAGACAGGGGGTAGGTTCACCCCTCCACTTT. Protein product: CASSTRQGVGSPLHF.

V usage is TRBV30 and J usage is TRBJ1-6; possibly TRBD1 for D (5 bases). CDR1 is GTSNPN and CDR2 is SVGIG in the germline V gene (reference sequence). Trimming took off 0 bases at V and 9 bases at J, with 12 bases between the two ends. This CDR3 is built from 14 residues. CDR3 DNA: TGTGCCTGGAGTGTGCCAGGGAGGGCTTCACCCCTCCACTTT. As protein: CAWSVPGRASPLHF.

J is TRBJ2-3 and V is TRBV7-9; D gene unclear. V was cut by 7 bases and J by 4 bases, with 15 bases left in between. Germline V lookup: CDR1 SEHNR, CDR2 FQNEAQ (reference sequence). This CDR3 contains 14 residues. The CDR3 DNA reads TGTGCCAGCAATCGAAACGGGCGCGCAGATACGCAGTATTTT. It encodes CASNRNGRADTQYF.

The chain recombines TRBV9 with TRBJ2-7; 13 bases agree with TRBD2. Germline trimming cut 0 bases from V and 3 bases from J; bases unmatched to any gene: 12. Germline CDR1 reads SGDLS; CDR2 reads YYNGEE. This CDR3 region has 19 residues. The CDR3 reads CASSVGPGLAGDPGYEQYF. CDR3 nucleotide sequence: TGTGCCAGCAGCGTAGGCCCTGGACTAGCGGGAGATCCAGGCTACGAGCAGTACTTC.

The chain has TRBV24-1 and TRBJ2-2; maybe TRBD1 (6 bases). Germline loops: CDR1 KGHDR, CDR2 SFDVKD. Trimming shortened V by 9 bases and J by 6 bases, and 16 bases separated the two germline ends. The CDR3 extends over 14 amino acids. The CDR3 DNA is TGTGCCACCCAAAACAGGGCTGGGGCCGGGGAGCTGTTTTTT. It codes for CATQNRAGAGELFF.

This CDR3 is CASSWTDQQETQYF. The CDR3 DNA follows: TGTGCCAGCAGTTGGACAGACCAACAAGAGACCCAGTACTTC. This chain joins TRBV28 and TRBJ2-5, with D possibly being TRBD1 (6 bases). CDR3 length: 14 residues. Trimming stripped 4 bases from V and 2 bases from J, with 11 bases between. CDR1 is MDHEN, CDR2 SYDVKM, per germline.